This passage covers 3 T cell receptor beta chains from one sample sequenced in a study of blood T cell repertoires in COVID-19. Profiling relied on immunoSEQ multiplex PCR, and the TCRdb table lists in-frame clones only, not all of them. Of 300,000 to 400,000 clones detected, just over 85% appear once; the ten largest clones hold around 4.2%. Sequenced: PBMCs or T cells enriched from blood (not recorded which). The receptor set was obtained from a woman aged 35 to 49 with acute COVID-19.

The chain couples TRBV3-1 (or the pseudogene TRBV3-2) to TRBJ2-5, with 9 positions matching TRBD2. The J segment lost 5 bases and the V segment lost 4 bases, leaving 2 bases of the junction unmatched. CDR1 LGHDT and CDR2 YNNKEL come from the germline V gene (reference sequence). This CDR3 contains 13 residues. CDR3 nucleotides: TGTGCCAGCAGCCTCGCGGGGGGGGAGACCCAGTACTTC. Protein product: CASSLAGGETQYF.

This chain joins TRBV7-9 and TRBJ1-4; D is possibly TRBD1 (5 bases). CDR3 length: 15 residues. Germline V lookup: CDR1 SEHNR, CDR2 FQNEAQ (reference sequence). Trimming took 0 bases from V and 4 from J, leaving 9 bases between them. The CDR3, as DNA: TGTGCCAGCAGCTTAGCCGCGACAGTTAATGAAAAACTGTTTTTT. It is translated as CASSLAATVNEKLFF.

The V and J genes are TRBV4-3 and TRBJ1-6, with D perhaps TRBD1 (6 bases). The CDR3 is 15 residues long. V lost 3 bases and J lost 10, with 16 bases in between. CDR1 LGHNA and CDR2 YSLEER come from the germline V gene. The CDR3 sequence is CASSQRTVLGSPLHF. CDR3 bases: TGCGCCAGCAGCCAGAGGACAGTTCTCGGGTCACCCCTCCACTTT.